A selection of T cell receptor beta chains follows, all from one sample in a study of cytotoxic CD8 clonotypes in ibrutinib-treated CLL. Clones were sequenced by immunoSEQ multiplex PCR, and TCRdb holds only the in-frame ones, with some missing. The profile shows around 310,000 clones, more than 65% of them singletons. Source: PBMCs, taken before ibrutinib treatment. Source of these receptors: a human donor with chronic lymphocytic leukemia. Both conserved end residues are part of each CDR3. The D gene is left open where the match is weak. A clone size is listed for some rows: how often the clone was seen (once, few, many), or a class if it is expanded.

j_call d_call v_call clone_size cdr3_length cdr3_nt cdr3_aa
TRBJ2-1 NA TRBV7-6 NA 14 TGTGCCAGCAGCTTAGTAACAGGGAGCAATGAGCAGTTCTTC CASSLVTGSNEQFF
TRBJ1-2 NA TRBV2 NA 19 TGTGCCAGCGGAGAGCGATTTTGGGACACCTACTTAGCTAACTATGGCTACACCTTC CASGERFWDTYLANYGYTF
TRBJ2-7 TRBD1 TRBV11-2 few 12 TGTGCCAGCGGGGACAGAACTGTGGAGCAGTACTTC CASGDRTVEQYF
TRBJ2-7 TRBD1 TRBV2 few 16 TGTGCCAGCAGTGGTCGAAGGACAGGGGGCTGGGGGGAGCAGTACTTC CASSGRRTGGWGEQYF
TRBJ1-2 NA TRBV20-1 NA 11 TGCAGTGCCCATGATAACTATGGCTACACCTTC CSAHDNYGYTF
TRBJ2-2 NA TRBV2 NA 16 TGTGCCAGCAGTACACTAGCCGAAACGAACACCGGGGAGCTGTTTTTT CASSTLAETNTGELFF
TRBJ1-6 NA TRBV6-5 NA 14 TGTGCCAGCAGCCTGACAGCTTATAATTCACCCCTCCACTTT CASSLTAYNSPLHF
TRBJ2-2 NA TRBV7-2 NA 14 TGTGCCAGCAGCCCGGGACAGAACACCGGGGAGCTGTTTTTT CASSPGQNTGELFF
TRBJ2-7 NA TRBV19 NA 15 TGTGCCAGTAGTATTCAAGGGACACAAACCTACGAGCAGTACTTC CASSIQGTQTYEQYF
TRBJ2-1 TRBD2 TRBV9 NA 15 TGTGCCAGCAGCCCCGGACTAGCGGGATACAATGAGCAGTTCTTC CASSPGLAGYNEQFF
TRBJ2-7 TRBD1 TRBV14 few 13 TGTGCCAGCAGCCAAGCAGGGGGCTACGAGCAGTACTTC CASSQAGGYEQYF
TRBJ1-5 NA TRBV7-2 once 15 TGTGCCAGCAGCCAACCGGGGGGTCATGGTCAGCCCCAGCATTTT CASSQPGGHGQPQHF